A selection of T cell receptor beta chains follows, all from one sample in a study of a mutant IDH1 vaccine in newly diagnosed glioma. Which antigens these TCRs recognize remains unknown. Here immunoSEQ multiplex PCR was the method, and the copy in TCRdb shows in-frame clones only, minus some. The table has 35,000 to 45,000 clones, roughly 79% seen once. The material sequenced was PBMCs, taken from a glioma patient whose treatment included an IDH1 peptide vaccine. These receptors were obtained from a woman aged 35 to 49 with glioma. Some clones in this sample may be carry-over from other donors' samples. Each CDR3 is given without its conserved first and last residue. Clone size, where shown, is once, few, many, or a class for clones that have expanded.

length: 14; J: TRBJ1-2; V: TRBV2; size: .; CDR3: ASSEDGQGWGDGYT
length: 10; J: TRBJ1-2; V: TRBV29-1; size: .; CDR3: SAGQADYGYT
length: 12; J: TRBJ2-7; V: TRBV4-1; size: .; CDR3: ASSPTPLSGEQY
length: 16; J: TRBJ1-5; V: TRBV5-5; size: .; CDR3: ASSRGTAGPSSNQPQH
length: 11; J: TRBJ2-1; V: TRBV5-4; size: .; CDR3: ASSSDGYNEQF
length: 11; J: TRBJ2-7; V: TRBV27; size: medium-sized; CDR3: ASSLVAPGEQY
length: 13; J: TRBJ2-1; V: TRBV19; size: .; CDR3: ASSIWETSGDEQF
length: 14; J: TRBJ1-4; V: TRBV27; size: .; CDR3: ASSLGPRDMNEKLF
length: 11; J: TRBJ1-6; V: TRBV15; size: .; CDR3: ATSRVGDSPLH
length: 14; J: TRBJ2-3; V: TRBV7-2; size: .; CDR3: ASSSGTSGRRHTQY
length: 13; J: TRBJ1-2; V: TRBV9; size: .; CDR3: ASSERPGQSYGYT
length: 13; J: TRBJ2-5; V: TRBV10-3; size: .; CDR3: AISEVGQGQETQY
length: 13; J: TRBJ1-5; V: TRBV27; size: .; CDR3: ASSLNPLSNQPQH
length: 7; J: TRBJ2-1; V: TRBV29-1; size: .; CDR3: SVGGEQF
length: 12; J: TRBJ2-7; V: TRBV7-9; size: few; CDR3: ASSPSGFSYEQY
length: 11; J: TRBJ1-3; V: TRBV6-5; size: .; CDR3: ASKDISGNTIY
length: 14; J: TRBJ1-3; V: TRBV5-1; size: .; CDR3: ASSPPGRDSGNTIY
length: 13; J: TRBJ1-2; V: TRBV27; size: .; CDR3: ASSLSGTGASGYT
length: 13; J: TRBJ2-7; V: TRBV7-9; size: .; CDR3: ASSLGSGNPYEQY
length: 15; J: TRBJ1-3; V: TRBV9; size: .; CDR3: ASSVAMRGVSGNTIY
length: 9; J: TRBJ2-1; V: TRBV5-1; size: .; CDR3: ASSFSNEQF
length: 11; J: TRBJ1-1; V: TRBV29-1; size: .; CDR3: SVWDPRGTEAF
length: 9; J: TRBJ2-4; V: TRBV7-2; size: .; CDR3: ASNNKNIQY
length: 11; J: TRBJ2-7; V: TRBV29-1; size: .; CDR3: SATGAGRDEQY
length: 12; J: TRBJ2-5; V: TRBV7-2; size: .; CDR3: ASRREGEGETQY
length: 11; J: TRBJ1-2; V: TRBV27; size: .; CDR3: ASSPRTGYGYT
length: 11; J: TRBJ2-2; V: TRBV27; size: .; CDR3: ASGQGRAGELF
length: 9; J: TRBJ2-7; V: TRBV29-1; size: once; CDR3: SVDGLYEQY
length: 11; J: TRBJ2-7; V: TRBV4-3; size: .; CDR3: ASSRRQGEAQY
length: 8; J: TRBJ2-7; V: TRBV20-1; size: .; CDR3: SALRTEQY
length: 15; J: TRBJ1-4; V: TRBV7-9; size: .; CDR3: ASSSQGGGSLWEKLF
length: 15; J: TRBJ1-5; V: TRBV4-1; size: .; CDR3: ASSHPRGDKRNQPQH
length: 14; J: TRBJ2-1; V: TRBV13; size: .; CDR3: ASSFGRGGAYNEQF
length: 14; J: TRBJ2-6; V: TRBV19; size: .; CDR3: ASSIGYRSGANVLT
length: 13; J: TRBJ2-4; V: TRBV7-8; size: .; CDR3: ASSRIHGQGDIQY
length: 15; J: TRBJ2-3; V: TRBV19; size: .; CDR3: ASSTTGTSGAGGTQY
length: 15; J: TRBJ1-5; V: TRBV5-4; size: .; CDR3: ASSGGNRDRDNQPQH
length: 14; J: TRBJ2-5; V: TRBV4-1; size: once; CDR3: ASSPRVTAGEETQY
length: 14; J: TRBJ2-1; V: TRBV9; size: .; CDR3: ASSGLSGAPYNEQF
length: 12; J: TRBJ1-2; V: TRBV29-1; size: .; CDR3: SAKGGPPDYGYT
length: 11; J: TRBJ1-2; V: TRBV7-2; size: .; CDR3: ASSRDTFYGYT
length: 13; J: TRBJ2-7; V: TRBV9; size: .; CDR3: ASSVDPGNSYEQY
length: 10; J: TRBJ2-7; V: TRBV14; size: few; CDR3: ASSGHLYEQY
length: 10; J: TRBJ2-7; V: TRBV7-3; size: .; CDR3: ASSPGTGEQY
length: 12; J: TRBJ1-2; V: TRBV9; size: .; CDR3: ASSVGSLGNGYT
length: 13; J: TRBJ2-7; V: TRBV7-2; size: .; CDR3: ASSSLLSGSNEQY
length: 15; J: TRBJ2-6; V: TRBV7-9; size: few; CDR3: ASTAGQGLSGANVLT
length: 13; J: .; V: TRBV28; size: .; CDR3: ASSLFGGIAYEQY
length: 9; J: TRBJ2-7; V: TRBV20-1; size: .; CDR3: SASLAYEQY
length: 11; J: TRBJ1-1; V: TRBV2; size: .; CDR3: ASAGGPRTEAF
length: 11; J: TRBJ2-2; V: TRBV14; size: medium-sized; CDR3: ASSQNRVGELF
length: 11; J: TRBJ2-5; V: TRBV30; size: .; CDR3: AWSARVQETQY
length: 11; J: TRBJ1-2; V: TRBV28; size: .; CDR3: ASSRTGLYGYT
length: 12; J: TRBJ2-7; V: TRBV6-5; size: .; CDR3: ASSYGGWSGEQY
length: 12; J: TRBJ1-1; V: TRBV6-5; size: few; CDR3: ASSRDRRDTEAF
length: 10; J: TRBJ1-2; V: TRBV4-3; size: .; CDR3: ASSQDGGSNT
length: 13; J: TRBJ2-2; V: TRBV4-2; size: .; CDR3: ASRSGDSNTGELF
length: 13; J: TRBJ2-3; V: TRBV7-9; size: once; CDR3: ASSPLAGARDTQY
length: 15; J: TRBJ2-7; V: TRBV7-2; size: .; CDR3: ASSFRGVTGPSYEQY
length: 11; J: TRBJ1-1; V: TRBV27; size: .; CDR3: ASNPAPGVEAF